This TCR beta chain originates from a study of early T cells in non-severe SARS-CoV-2 infection. This clonotype was seen at least ten times. Separate cDNA molecules each had unique molecular identifiers attached to them. One entry per CDR3 protein results from TCRdb running MiXCR on the 5' RACE reads. This table holds 75,000 to 95,000 distinct CDR3 sequences, around 17% found once. The CDR3 extends over 15 amino acids. Between the trimmed V and J ends, which lost 1 base and 1 base, there was a span of 8 bases. From germline, CDR1 is SGDLS and CDR2 YYNGEE. The chain carries TRBV9 and TRBJ1-4; D remains unclear. The sample in question was whole blood, obtained at baseline. The sequence came from an adult who was a healthcare worker with PCR-confirmed SARS-CoV-2 infection or an uninfected control (not recorded which). The CDR3 nucleotides read TGTGCCAGCAGCGTAACTTCAGAAACTAATGAAAAACTGTTTTTT. It yields the protein CASSVTSETNEKLFF.